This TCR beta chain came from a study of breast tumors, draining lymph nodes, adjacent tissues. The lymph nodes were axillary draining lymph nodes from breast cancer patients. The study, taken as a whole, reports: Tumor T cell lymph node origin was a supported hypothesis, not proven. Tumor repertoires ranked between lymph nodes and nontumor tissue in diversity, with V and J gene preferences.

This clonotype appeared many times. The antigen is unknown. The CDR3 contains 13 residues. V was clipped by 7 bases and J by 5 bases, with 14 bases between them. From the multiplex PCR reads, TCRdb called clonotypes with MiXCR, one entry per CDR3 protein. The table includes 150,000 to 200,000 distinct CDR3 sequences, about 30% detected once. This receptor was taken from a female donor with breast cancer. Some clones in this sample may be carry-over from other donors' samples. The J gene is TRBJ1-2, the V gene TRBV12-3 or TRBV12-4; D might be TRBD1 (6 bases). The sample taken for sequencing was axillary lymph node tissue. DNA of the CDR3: TGTGCCAGCACCTCGACAGGCGAATATGGCTACACCTTC. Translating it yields CASTSTGEYGYTF.